This T cell receptor (beta chain) was captured by sequencing in a study of T-cell memory formation after mild COVID-19. This clonotype was detected a few times. TCRdb reprocessed the 5' RACE reads via MiXCR and lists one record per CDR3 protein. The sample yields hundreds of thousands of distinct CDR3 sequences, 25% to 30% seen once. The CDR3 totals 14 residues. Deletions cut 2 bases from V and 2 bases from J, with 10 bases between. CDR1 and CDR2 from the germline V gene are SGHVS and FQNEAQ. Sequencing was performed on PBMCs or a T cell subset sorted from them (not recorded which). This chain links TRBV7-8 with TRBJ2-7; D unresolved. The TCR sequence derives from an adult woman who had mild COVID-19 (a few samples of this study predate the infection). Cell type and time point are not known. The CDR3 spells CASSLYVTAYEQYF. Here the CDR3 DNA reads TGTGCCAGCAGCTTATATGTGACCGCCTACGAGCAGTACTTC.